This TCR beta chain was documented in a study of tumor-infiltrating lymphocytes in oesophageal squamous cell carcinoma. MiXCR, run by TCRdb on the PCR reads, gives a single entry per CDR3 protein. The table records tens of thousands of distinct CDR3 sequences, 30% to 40% of them present only once. This CDR3 is 13 amino acids long. Germline loops: CDR1 SNHLY, CDR2 FYNNEI. This chain links TRBV2 with TRBJ2-4; D ambiguous. The J call is doubtful: the DNA matches TRBJ2-7 better. This TCR was sampled from a male donor with esophageal squamous cell carcinoma. Sequenced input: esophageal tumor tissue. The CDR3 coding sequence is TGTGCCAGCAGTGAAGCTAATTGGGCCGAGCAGTACTTC. Amino acid sequence: CASSEANWAEQYF.